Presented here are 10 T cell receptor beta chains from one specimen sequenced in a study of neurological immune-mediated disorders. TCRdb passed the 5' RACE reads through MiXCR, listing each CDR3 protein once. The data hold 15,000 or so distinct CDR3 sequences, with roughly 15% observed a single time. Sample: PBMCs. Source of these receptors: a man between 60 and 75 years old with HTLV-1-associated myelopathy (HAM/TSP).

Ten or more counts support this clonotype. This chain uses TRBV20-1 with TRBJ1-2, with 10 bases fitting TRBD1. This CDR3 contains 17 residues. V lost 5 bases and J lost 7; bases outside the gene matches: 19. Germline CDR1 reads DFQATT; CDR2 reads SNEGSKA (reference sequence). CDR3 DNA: TGCAGTGCTTTAACCGGGACAGGGGCCCCAAGAGAGGGTGGCTACACCTTC. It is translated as CSALTGTGAPREGGYTF.

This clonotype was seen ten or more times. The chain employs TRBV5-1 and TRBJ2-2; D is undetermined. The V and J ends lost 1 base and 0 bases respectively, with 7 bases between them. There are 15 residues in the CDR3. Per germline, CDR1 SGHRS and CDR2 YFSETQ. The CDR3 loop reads CASSLPAANTGELFF. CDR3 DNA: TGCGCCAGCAGCTTGCCGGCCGCGAACACCGGGGAGCTGTTTTTT.

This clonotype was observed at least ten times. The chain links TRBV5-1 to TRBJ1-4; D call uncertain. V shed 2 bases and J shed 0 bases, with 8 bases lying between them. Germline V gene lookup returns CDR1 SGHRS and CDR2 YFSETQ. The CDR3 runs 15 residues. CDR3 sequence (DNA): TGCGCCAGCAGCTTCGCCACGACAACTAATGAAAAACTGTTTTTT. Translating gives CASSFATTTNEKLFF.

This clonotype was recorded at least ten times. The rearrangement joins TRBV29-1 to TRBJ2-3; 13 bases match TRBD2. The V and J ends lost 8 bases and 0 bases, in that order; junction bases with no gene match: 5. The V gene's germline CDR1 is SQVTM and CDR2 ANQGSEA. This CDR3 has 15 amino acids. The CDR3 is CSSQGLAGSTDTQYF. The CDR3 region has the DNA TGCAGCAGTCAGGGACTAGCGGGGAGCACAGATACGCAGTATTTT.

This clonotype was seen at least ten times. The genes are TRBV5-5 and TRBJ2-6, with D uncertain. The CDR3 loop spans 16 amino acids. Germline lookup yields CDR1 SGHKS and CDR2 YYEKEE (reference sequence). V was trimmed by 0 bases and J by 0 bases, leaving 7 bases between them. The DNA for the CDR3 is TGTGCCAGCAGCTTGGAAACTTCCTCTGGGGCCAACGTCCTGACTTTC. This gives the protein CASSLETSSGANVLTF.

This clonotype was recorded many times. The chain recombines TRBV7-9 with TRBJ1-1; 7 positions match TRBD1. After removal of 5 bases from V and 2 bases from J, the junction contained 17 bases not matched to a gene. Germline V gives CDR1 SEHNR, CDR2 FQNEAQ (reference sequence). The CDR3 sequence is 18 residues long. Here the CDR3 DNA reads TGTGCCAGCAGCCATTTAGCATTCCTAGGGGGCACCAACACTGAAGCTTTCTTT. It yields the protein CASSHLAFLGGTNTEAFF.

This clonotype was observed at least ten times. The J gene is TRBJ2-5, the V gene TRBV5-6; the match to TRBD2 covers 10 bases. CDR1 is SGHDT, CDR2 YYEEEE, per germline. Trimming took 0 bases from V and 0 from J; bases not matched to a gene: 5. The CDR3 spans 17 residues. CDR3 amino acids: CASSLAGSGGDQETQYF. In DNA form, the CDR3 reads TGTGCCAGCAGCTTGGCCGGGAGCGGGGGGGACCAAGAGACCCAGTACTTC. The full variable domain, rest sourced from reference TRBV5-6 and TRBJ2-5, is DAGVTQSPTHLIKTRGQQVTLRCSPKSGHDTVSWYQQALGQGPQFIFQYYEEEERQRGNFPDRFSGHQFPNYSSELNVNALLLGDSALYLCASSLAGSGGDQETQYFGPGTRLLVL.

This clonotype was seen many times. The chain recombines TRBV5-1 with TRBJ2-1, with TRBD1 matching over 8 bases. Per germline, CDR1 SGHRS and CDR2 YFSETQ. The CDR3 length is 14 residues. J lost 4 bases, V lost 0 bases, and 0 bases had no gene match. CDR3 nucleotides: TGCGCCAGCAGCTTGGGGGACAGGTACAATGAGCAGTTCTTC. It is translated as CASSLGDRYNEQFF.

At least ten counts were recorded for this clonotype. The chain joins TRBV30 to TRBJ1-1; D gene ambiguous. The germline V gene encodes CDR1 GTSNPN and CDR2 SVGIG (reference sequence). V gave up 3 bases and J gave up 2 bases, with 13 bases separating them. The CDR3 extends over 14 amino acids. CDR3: CAWSPDGVNTEAFF. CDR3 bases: TGTGCCTGGAGCCCGGACGGGGTCAACACTGAAGCTTTCTTT.

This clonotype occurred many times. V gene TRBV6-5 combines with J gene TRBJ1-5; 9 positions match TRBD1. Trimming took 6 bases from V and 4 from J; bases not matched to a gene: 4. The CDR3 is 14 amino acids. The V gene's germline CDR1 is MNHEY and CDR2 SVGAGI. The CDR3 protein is CASSSGTGNQPQHF. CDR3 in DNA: TGTGCCAGCAGCTCCGGGACAGGGAATCAGCCCCAGCATTTT.